The rows below give T cell receptor beta chains drawn from one sample of a study of long-term antiretroviral therapy in people with HIV. Measured with immunoSEQ multiplex PCR; TCRdb has only the in-frame clones, and not every one. The sample holds about 32,000 clones, around 97% seen once. Specimen: unsorted PBMCs, collected 7.6 years after starting antiretroviral therapy. The receptors were gathered from a man aged 25 to 40 with HIV. Both conserved end residues are part of each CDR3. The D gene is left open where the match is weak. Clone size is shown for a subset of rows, as once, few, many or a class of expanded clone.

DNA | CDR3 | V | size | D | J
TGTGCCAGCAGGGACAGGACCAATCAGCCCCAGCATTTT | CASRDRTNQPQHF | TRBV2 | once | TRBD1 | TRBJ1-5
TGTGCCAGCAGTCCTTTTATGGACTCACCCCTCCACTTT | CASSPFMDSPLHF | TRBV6-6 | NA | NA | TRBJ1-6
TGTGCCAGCGAGGGGGTTGGAGAGGGGACTCGCTACGAGCAGTACTTC | CASEGVGEGTRYEQYF | TRBV2 | once | NA | TRBJ2-7
TGTGCCAGCAGCGCAACCCTGGGACAGCTGGATGGCTACACCTTC | CASSATLGQLDGYTF | TRBV7-3 | NA | TRBD1 | TRBJ1-2
TGTGCCAGCAGCCCGACGGCGGGACTAGCGAGACCAGATACGCAGTATTTT | CASSPTAGLARPDTQYF | TRBV4-2 | once | TRBD2 | TRBJ2-3
TGTGCCAGTATACCCCAGGGACAGGGGGTTGAAGCTTTCTTT | CASIPQGQGVEAFF | TRBV19 | NA | TRBD1 | TRBJ1-1
TGTGCCAGCAGCCCCCCGGCCAAAGGGTCGTACGAGCAGTACTTC | CASSPPAKGSYEQYF | TRBV21-1 | once | NA | TRBJ2-7
TGTGCCAGCAGAACCGGGGGTGAGCAGTTCTTC | CASRTGGEQFF | TRBV6-4 | NA | NA | TRBJ2-1
TGTGCCAGCAGGGCAGGGGGAACGGGTGAAAAACTGTTTTTT | CASRAGGTGEKLFF | TRBV7-8 | once | TRBD1 | TRBJ1-4
TGCGCCAGCAGCCCAGACCACAATGAGCAGTTCTTC | CASSPDHNEQFF | TRBV5-1 | NA | NA | TRBJ2-1
TGTGCCAGCAGCCTCAGGGGGCGCGAAGCTTTCTTT | CASSLRGREAFF | TRBV27 | NA | TRBD1 | TRBJ1-1
TGTGCCATCAGCTCCGGGACAGGGGGCTACCAAGAGACCCAGTACTTC | CAISSGTGGYQETQYF | TRBV10-3 | NA | TRBD1 | TRBJ2-5
TGTGCCAGCAGTGAAGTAGGGTTCAACACTGAAGCTTTCTTT | CASSEVGFNTEAFF | TRBV2 | NA | NA | TRBJ1-1
TGTGCCAGCAGCTTGGGAGCGGGGGTAAAAGAGACCCAGTACTTC | CASSLGAGVKETQYF | TRBV5-5 | once | TRBD2 | TRBJ2-5
TGCGCCAGCAGCCAGGACAGAGACTCCTACGAGCAGTACTTC | CASSQDRDSYEQYF | TRBV4-3 | once | NA | TRBJ2-7
TGTGCCAGCAGCTCCGGGAGCACAGATACGCAGTATTTT | CASSSGSTDTQYF | TRBV7-3 | few | NA | TRBJ2-3
TGTGCCAGCAGCCCCACGGGACAGGGTAACAATGAGCAGTTCTTC | CASSPTGQGNNEQFF | TRBV9 | NA | TRBD1 | TRBJ2-1
TGTGCCAGCAGTGCACGGACGGCCGAGCCGGTGGAGACCCAGTACTTC | CASSARTAEPVETQYF | TRBV11-3 | NA | NA | TRBJ2-5
TGTGCCAGCCGCGCTAGGGGTTACGAGCAGTACTTC | CASRARGYEQYF | TRBV27 | NA | NA | TRBJ2-7
TGTGCCAGCAGTGTCCGAACCACAGATACGCAGTATTTT | CASSVRTTDTQYF | TRBV27 | once | NA | TRBJ2-3
TGTGCCAGCAGTTTAGGGGGCAGGGCCAATCAGCCCCAGCATTTT | CASSLGGRANQPQHF | TRBV27 | NA | NA | TRBJ1-5
TGTGCCAGCAGCCCCCTTGTGGGAGTGGATGAGCAGTTCTTC | CASSPLVGVDEQFF | TRBV7-2 | NA | NA | TRBJ2-1
TGTGCCAGCAAGGCGCGAGCACGCGAGCAGTACTTC | CASKARAREQYF | TRBV2 | NA | NA | TRBJ2-7
TGTGCCAGCAGCGTAGAGGCGGGGAACTCCTACAATGAGCAGTTCTTC | CASSVEAGNSYNEQFF | TRBV9 | NA | NA | TRBJ2-1
TGTGCCAGCAGCTTAGCCGGGACAGGGGGGACCCAGTACTTC | CASSLAGTGGTQYF | TRBV7-8 | once | TRBD1 | TRBJ2-5
TGTGCCATCAGCCCCGGGAGGGATACGCAGTATTTT | CAISPGRDTQYF | TRBV10-3 | NA | TRBD2 | TRBJ2-3
TGCGCCAGCAGCCGTGATTGGGGGATGAACACTGAAGCTTTCTTT | CASSRDWGMNTEAFF | TRBV4-1 | NA | NA | TRBJ1-1